Below, one T cell receptor (beta chain) is given with its context. This sample is part of a study of lymphopenia after photon versus proton radiotherapy. The repertoire was sequenced with immunoSEQ multiplex PCR; TCRdb's copy has only in-frame clones and lacks some. The data contain about 55,000 clones, less than 85% of them seen just once; the ten biggest clones take up approximately 2%. Germline CDR1 and CDR2: SGHNT and YENEEA. V was shortened by 4 bases and J by 3 bases, with 12 bases between the two germline ends. This CDR3 has 14 residues. Sequenced here: peripheral blood, sampled from a patient treated with proton-based radiotherapy. The sequence came from a man aged 55 to 70 with pancreatic cancer. The chain uses TRBV11-3 and TRBJ1-1, with D unclear. CDR3 nucleotide sequence: TGTGCCAGCAGCTCGGAGGTATGGGACACTGAAGCTTTCTTT. Amino acids: CASSSEVWDTEAFF.